Listed here are 9 T cell receptor beta chains from one sample, sequenced in a study of beta chain features in type 1 diabetes. Broader study findings: In all four CD4+ subsets, TCRB CDR3 length was significantly, moderately reduced in type 1 diabetes.

Their target antigens are unknown. The investigators reverse transcribed all of the isolated RNA, so they sequenced expressed TCRB transcripts. Profiling relied on immunoSEQ multiplex PCR, and the TCRdb table lists in-frame clones only, not all of them. The sample has 600,000 or so clones; 9.5% to 15% are singletons. Sequenced material: naive CD4+ T cells from blood. The receptors here all came from a man younger than 45 with type 1 diabetes.

The chain has TRBV4-1 and TRBJ2-7; possible D gene TRBD2, 6 bases. V lost 0 bases to trimming and J lost 4 bases, with 10 bases between them. CDR3 length: 14 residues. Looked up from germline, CDR1 is MGHRA and CDR2 is YSYEKL. Here the CDR3 reads CASSQDTGRYEQYF. CDR3 DNA sequence: TGCGCCAGCAGCCAAGATACCGGGAGATACGAGCAGTACTTC.

The gene calls are TRBV9 and TRBJ2-5; no reliable D call. The ends were cut back, 4 bases at V and 0 bases at J, with 10 bases in the middle. Germline V gene data show CDR1 as SGDLS and CDR2 as YYNGEE. This CDR3 has 14 residues. CDR3 coding DNA: TGTGCCAGCAGCCCTTGGGGTCACCAAGAGACCCAGTACTTC. It yields the protein CASSPWGHQETQYF.

This chain uses TRBV5-1 with TRBJ2-2; D gene uncertain. CDR1 and CDR2 (germline): SGHRS, YFSETQ. The CDR3 spans 14 residues. Trimming cost V 4 bases and J 1 base, with 8 bases left between them. CDR3 nucleotides: TGCGCCAGCAGCCTATACAGGAACACCGGGGAGCTGTTTTTT. Protein sequence: CASSLYRNTGELFF.

The chain carries TRBV11-3 and TRBJ2-5; the D gene is possibly TRBD1 (6 bases). Germline V gene lookup returns CDR1 SGHNT and CDR2 YENEEA. The CDR3 length is 15 residues. The ends were cut back, 5 bases at V and 1 base at J, with 14 bases in the middle. CDR3 protein: CASSDRWTAQETQYF. CDR3 in DNA: TGTGCCAGCAGCGACCGCTGGACAGCCCAAGAGACCCAGTACTTC.

In its sample, this clone was seen a few times. The chain is built from TRBV9 and TRBJ1-3, with 7 bases fitting TRBD1. Trimming at V came to 0 bases and at J to 3 bases, leaving 3 bases not matched to a gene. The CDR3 length is 15 residues. Germline CDR1 reads SGDLS; CDR2 reads YYNGEE. CDR3: CASSVVGTVGNTIYF. The CDR3 DNA is TGTGCCAGCAGCGTAGTGGGGACAGTTGGAAACACCATATATTTT.

This clone has only a few counts. The chain combines TRBV28 with TRBJ2-7, with TRBD1 identical over 11 bases. CDR1 and CDR2 (germline): MDHEN, SYDVKM. Losses at the gene ends were 7 bases for V and 2 bases for J; bases not matched to a gene: 7. The CDR3 is made up of 15 amino acids. CDR3 bases: TGTGCCAGCACCATTCCGGGACAGGGGGCCTACGAGCAGTACTTC. This sequence encodes CASTIPGQGAYEQYF.

V and J are TRBV10-3 and TRBJ2-5, with D maybe TRBD2 (6 bases). The V gene lost 9 bases and the J gene lost 5 bases, with 13 bases spanning the gap. CDR1 is ENHRY, CDR2 SYGVKD, per germline. This CDR3 comprises 12 residues. CDR3 sequence: CAMGPAGETQYF. The CDR3 nucleotides read TGTGCCATGGGCCCCGCGGGGGAGACCCAGTACTTC.

The sample holds a few counts of this clone. The V and J genes are TRBV30 and TRBJ1-6; D is ambiguous. This CDR3 is built from 16 residues. Per the germline V gene, CDR1 is GTSNPN and CDR2 is SVGIG (reference sequence). Trimming cost V 0 bases and J 7 bases, with 16 bases left between them. CDR3 coding DNA: TGTGCCTGGAGTGTACTAGGCGGAAGCTCAAATTCACCCCTCCACTTT. Its protein product is CAWSVLGGSSNSPLHF. Full variable domain (remainder filled in from reference TRBV30 and TRBJ1-6): SQTIHQWPATLVQPVGSPLSLECTVEGTSNPNLYWYRQAAGRGLQLLFYSVGIGQISSEVPQNLSASRPQDRQFILSSKKLLLSDSGFYLCAWSVLGGSSNSPLHFGNGTRLTVT.

J is TRBJ1-1 and V is TRBV29-1, with a weak D call TRBD1 (5 bases). CDR1 SQVTM and CDR2 ANQGSEA come from the germline V gene. The CDR3 runs to 13 residues. V was trimmed by 0 bases and J by 4 bases, leaving 9 bases between them. The CDR3 is CSVEDLGGTEAFF. CDR3 in DNA: TGCAGCGTTGAAGATCTCGGGGGCACTGAAGCTTTCTTT.